This passage covers 31 T cell receptor beta chains from one sample sequenced in a study of blood T cell repertoires in COVID-19. The data were produced by immunoSEQ multiplex PCR, yet TCRdb's version contains in-frame clones alone and is incomplete. The sample lists 400,000 to 550,000 clones, roughly 90% occurring once. Sequencing was carried out using peripheral blood. These receptors all stem from a woman under 40 with acute or convalescent COVID-19.

V usage is TRBV5-6 and J usage is TRBJ2-7; weak D call: TRBD1 (6 bases). The CDR3 consists of 13 residues. The germline V gene encodes CDR1 SGHDT and CDR2 YYEEEE. Deletions cut 3 bases from V and 3 bases from J, with 10 bases between. CDR3 coding DNA: TGTGCCAGCAGCTACGGACAGTTCTACGAGCAGTACTTC. Translating it yields CASSYGQFYEQYF.

This clone was detected only once. Other nucleotide sequences from this sample produce the same CDR3. The rearrangement uses TRBV7-3 and TRBJ2-5; 9 bases are a match to TRBD2. This CDR3 has 15 residues. V dropped 5 bases and J dropped 2; count of bases not matched to a gene: 6. Looked up from germline, CDR1 is SGHTA and CDR2 is FQGTGA. CDR3 residues: CASSLVAGGQETQYF. In DNA form, the CDR3 reads TGTGCCAGCAGCCTCGTGGCGGGGGGGCAAGAGACCCAGTACTTC.

The CDR3: CASSQGYGYTF. The CDR3 DNA follows: TGTGCCAGCAGTCAGGGTTATGGCTACACCTTC. The rearrangement links TRBV6-2 or TRBV6-3 to TRBJ1-2; D possibly corresponds to TRBD1 (5 bases). The CDR3 runs to 11 residues. Germline CDR1 MNHEY, CDR2 SVGEGT. V dropped 5 bases and J dropped 5 bases, with 6 bases sitting between them.

The V call is TRBV5-6, the J call TRBJ1-6; 8 bases are shared with TRBD1. The CDR3 is 15 residues long. Germline values: CDR1 SGHDT, CDR2 YYEEEE. V shed 5 bases and J 7 bases; nucleotides not matched to a gene: 8. The chain's CDR3 is CASSSLGQENSPLHF. The CDR3 DNA reads TGTGCCAGCAGTTCTTTGGGACAGGAGAATTCACCCCTCCACTTT.

V and J are TRBV19 and TRBJ1-5; D might be TRBD1 (6 bases). Germline CDR1 LNHDA, CDR2 SQIVND (reference sequence). The CDR3 has 13 residues. V dropped 5 bases and J dropped 5 bases, with 10 bases sitting between them. CDR3 sequence: CASSQGKDQPQHF. The CDR3 nucleotides are TGTGCCAGTAGTCAGGGGAAGGATCAGCCCCAGCATTTT.

The sample holds a few counts of this clone. The chain couples TRBV5-1 to TRBJ1-1; D not resolved. In germline, CDR1 is SGHRS, CDR2 YFSETQ. V dropped 3 bases and J dropped 4 bases, with 28 bases sitting between them. The CDR3 consists of 19 residues. The CDR3 DNA reads TGCGCCAGCAGCTCTCGGGTTCCCTTACCCTCTTTCCCCACCACTGAAGCTTTCTTT. Protein product: CASSSRVPLPSFPTTEAFF.

This chain uses TRBV2 with TRBJ2-5; 7 positions match TRBD1. Germline V gene lookup returns CDR1 SNHLY and CDR2 FYNNEI. V lost 6 bases, J lost 0 bases, and 4 bases stayed unmatched. The CDR3 extends over 14 amino acids. The CDR3 loop is CASSPTGYQETQYF. DNA of the CDR3: TGTGCCAGCAGCCCGACAGGGTACCAAGAGACCCAGTACTTC.

The V call is TRBV5-1, the J call TRBJ2-7; a weak D match, TRBD2 (6 bases). The V end was cut by 3 bases, the J end by 2 bases, with 12 bases between. CDR1 and CDR2 from the germline V gene are SGHRS and YFSETQ. The CDR3 consists of 14 residues. The DNA of the CDR3 is TGCGCCAGCAGCTGGGTGGGGGGTGCCTACGAGCAGTACTTC. This translates into CASSWVGGAYEQYF.

Comments on this clone: The same CDR3 can be traced to other DNA sequences in this sample. The chain has TRBV5-1 and TRBJ2-3; 15 bases are shared with TRBD2. CDR1 is SGHRS and CDR2 is YFSETQ in the germline V gene. The CDR3 extends over 17 amino acids. Trimming took 4 bases from V and 3 from J; bases not matched to a gene: 6. The CDR3 coding sequence is TGCGCCAGCAGCCCTGGACTAGCGGGGGGGCCAACAGATACGCAGTATTTT. As protein: CASSPGLAGGPTDTQYF.

The chain carries TRBV18 and TRBJ2-7, with 8 bases aligning to TRBD2. Unmatched junction bases numbered 6, after V lost 4 bases and J lost 4 bases. In germline, CDR1 is KGHSH, CDR2 LQKENI. The CDR3 spans 14 residues. The CDR3 DNA is TGTGCCAGCTCACTACCGGGAGGGGGGTACGAGCAGTACTTC. Translated, it gives CASSLPGGGYEQYF.

The chain employs TRBV6-5 and TRBJ1-6; D may be TRBD1 (6 bases). Trimming took 11 bases from V and 12 from J, leaving 23 bases between them. Germline CDR1 MNHEY, CDR2 SVGAGI. This CDR3 comprises 14 residues. The CDR3 DNA is TGTGCCTCCAACTACAGGGAGTTTGTTGAACCCCTCCACTTT. It yields the protein CASNYREFVEPLHF.

The rearrangement links TRBV3-1 (or the pseudogene TRBV3-2) to TRBJ2-2, with D perhaps matching TRBD2 (5 bases). The CDR3 is 16 amino acids. The germline V gene has CDR1 LGHDT and CDR2 YNNKEL (reference sequence). With 4 bases removed from V and 2 bases from J, the gap between germline ends came to 14 bases. The CDR3 protein is CASSLLAGVNTGELFF. The CDR3 region has the DNA TGTGCCAGCAGCCTCCTAGCCGGGGTTAACACCGGGGAGCTGTTTTTT.

This chain links TRBV6-6 with TRBJ2-1; D might be TRBD1 (5 bases). In germline, CDR1 is MNHNY, CDR2 SVGAGI (reference sequence). V was trimmed by 2 bases and J by 8 bases, leaving 13 bases between them. CDR3 size: 14 residues. CDR3 nucleotide sequence: TGTGCCAGCAGTTACCGGACACCCATACATGAGCAGTTCTTC. Amino acids: CASSYRTPIHEQFF.

The table lists this clone with a few counts. This sequence joins TRBV24-1 and TRBJ1-1; D remains unclear. Trimming left V 2 bases short and J 0 bases short, with 9 bases between. The CDR3 loop spans 15 amino acids. Germline V gene lookup returns CDR1 KGHDR and CDR2 SFDVKD. The DNA for the CDR3 is TGTGCCACCAGTGATTCTAAAGAATTGAACACTGAAGCTTTCTTT. Translation: CATSDSKELNTEAFF.

This chain links TRBV5-3 with TRBJ1-6; unclear D gene. TRBV5-3 is noted as an ORF with a role that remains uncertain. The CDR3 contains 16 residues. V was cut by 0 bases and J by 3 bases, with 10 bases left in between. The CDR3 protein is CARSLADSNYNSPLHF. Written as DNA, the CDR3 is TGTGCCAGAAGCTTGGCAGACTCAAACTATAATTCACCCCTCCACTTT.

This chain joins TRBV4-1 and TRBJ1-1; D ambiguous. With 0 bases removed from V and 4 bases from J, the gap between germline ends came to 9 bases. This CDR3 contains 14 residues. Germline-derived CDR1 and CDR2 are MGHRA and YSYEKL. The CDR3: CASSQEYRFTEAFF. The CDR3 nucleotides read TGCGCCAGCAGCCAAGAGTACAGATTCACTGAAGCTTTCTTT.

V and J are TRBV15 and TRBJ1-1; 9 nucleotides match TRBD1. After removal of 1 base from V and 6 bases from J, the junction contained 12 bases not matched to a gene. The CDR3 runs to 17 residues. Germline-derived CDR1 and CDR2 are LNHNV and YYDKDF (reference sequence). CDR3 sequence reads: CATSRASGQGFRAEAFF. Written as DNA, the CDR3 is TGTGCCACCAGCAGAGCCTCGGGACAGGGTTTTCGGGCTGAAGCTTTCTTT.

The chain uses TRBV7-9 and TRBJ1-2; TRBD1 matches at 11 bases. The CDR3 totals 14 residues. CDR1 and CDR2 from the germline V gene are SEHNR and FQNEAQ (reference sequence). The trim removed 2 bases at V and 14 bases at J, leaving 10 bases unmatched. As DNA, the CDR3 is TGTGCCAGCAGCTTAATCTCCGGGACAGGGGGGATTACCTTC. Protein product: CASSLISGTGGITF.

This clone was seen a handful of times. The rearrangement joins TRBV30 to TRBJ1-1; 7 positions agree with TRBD1. Germline trimming cut 2 bases from V and 1 base from J; bases unmatched to any gene: 13. The CDR3 contains 17 residues. The germline CDR1 and CDR2 sequences are GTSNPN and SVGIG (reference sequence). CDR3 region: CAWSSRDSSYSNTEAFF. DNA for the CDR3: TGTGCCTGGAGTTCCCGGGACAGTTCCTATTCGAACACTGAAGCTTTCTTT.

The chain recombines TRBV11-2 with TRBJ1-3; no clear D. There are 14 residues in the CDR3. V lost 5 bases and J 0 bases, leaving 8 bases between the germline ends. Germline assignment: CDR1 SGHAT and CDR2 FQNNGV. CDR3 coding DNA: TGTGCCAGCAGCCGGTCCAACTCTGGAAACACCATATATTTT. It is translated as CASSRSNSGNTIYF. The full variable domain, its missing parts supplied by reference TRBV11-2 and TRBJ1-3, is EAGVAQSPRYKIIEKRQSVAFWCNPISGHATLYWYQQILGQGPKLLIQFQNNGVVDDSQLPKDRFSAERLKGVDSTLKIQPAKLEDSAVYLCASSRSNSGNTIYFGEGSWLTVV.

This clone was recorded only once. The genes are TRBV19 and TRBJ1-1, with TRBD1 identical over 8 bases. The V segment lost 5 bases and the J segment 6 bases; nucleotides outside the gene matches: 8. This CDR3 spans 14 amino acids. Per the germline V gene, CDR1 is LNHDA and CDR2 is SQIVND (reference sequence). The CDR3 DNA sequence: TGTGCCAGTAGTTTATTAACAGGGGGGCCTGAAGCTTTCTTT. It translates to CASSLLTGGPEAFF.

This clone was picked up one time. The V and J genes are TRBV2 and TRBJ2-5; TRBD2 aligns across 11 bases. The germline V gene has CDR1 SNHLY and CDR2 FYNNEI. The CDR3 covers 15 residues. V gave up 3 bases and J gave up 4 bases; unmatched junction bases: 4. CDR3 loop: CASSDSGGVRETQYF. CDR3 bases: TGTGCCAGCAGTGATAGCGGGGGGGTCCGAGAGACCCAGTACTTC. The variable domain in full, completed from reference TRBV2 and TRBJ2-5, reads EPEVTQTPSHQVTQMGQEVILRCVPISNHLYFYWYRQILGQKVEFLVSFYNNEISEKSEIFDDQFSVERPDGSNFTLKIRSTKLEDSAMYFCASSDSGGVRETQYFGPGTRLLVL.

J is TRBJ2-1 and V is TRBV11-2, with D possibly being TRBD2 (5 bases). The germline CDR1 and CDR2 sequences are SGHAT and FQNNGV. This CDR3 has 15 residues. Trimming shortened V by 2 bases and J by 5 bases, and 13 bases separated the two germline ends. The CDR3 loop reads CASSLSGLRDNEQFF. The CDR3 DNA sequence: TGTGCCAGCAGCTTATCAGGACTTCGAGACAATGAGCAGTTCTTC.

This clone came up once. The genes are TRBV6-2 or TRBV6-3 and TRBJ2-1, with 8 bases matching TRBD2. V shed 0 bases, J shed 13 bases, and the junction held 8 bases outside the gene matches. CDR1 MNHEY and CDR2 SVGEGT come from the germline V gene. The CDR3 is made up of 14 amino acids. The DNA for the CDR3 is TGTGCCAGCAGTTACTCGAGTCAGCGGGGGCCTCAGTTCTTC. Its translation is CASSYSSQRGPQFF.

This chain uses TRBV6-6 with TRBJ2-7; possible D gene TRBD2, 7 bases. V was cut by 5 bases and J by 2 bases, with 16 bases left in between. CDR1 is MNHNY and CDR2 is SVGAGI in the germline V gene (reference sequence). The CDR3 sequence is 15 residues long. DNA for the CDR3: TGTGCCAGCAGTCACAAGGGGGGGGGCGCCTACGAGCAGTACTTC. Its translation: CASSHKGGGAYEQYF.

This chain uses TRBV21-1 with TRBJ1-2; the table's D gene call, TRBD1, was not cross checked with the DNA. TRBV21-1 is listed as a pseudogene. The CDR3 is made up of 17 amino acids. The CDR3 loop is CASSTTGTGFDNYGYTF. In DNA, the CDR3 is TGTGCCAGCAGCACCACCGGGACAGGGTTTGATAACTATGGCTACACCTTC.

The V call is TRBV28, the J call TRBJ2-7; TRBD1 matches at 7 bases. In germline, CDR1 is MDHEN, CDR2 SYDVKM. Trimming at V came to 5 bases and at J to 0 bases, leaving 7 bases not matched to a gene. The CDR3 runs 15 residues. CDR3 sequence (DNA): TGTGCCAGCAGTCGCAACAGGGGTAGCTCCTACGAGCAGTACTTC. Translating it yields CASSRNRGSSYEQYF. Complete variable domain (other parts from reference TRBV28 and TRBJ2-7): DVKVTQSSRYLVKRTGEKVFLECVQDMDHENMFWYRQDPGLGLRLIYFSYDVKMKEKGDIPEGYSVSREKKERFSLILESASTNQTSMYLCASSRNRGSSYEQYFGPGTRLTVT.

V is TRBV10-2 and J is TRBJ2-2; 9 bases align to TRBD2. Per the germline V gene, CDR1 is WSHSY and CDR2 is SAAADI. The J segment lost 0 bases and the V segment lost 9 bases, leaving 5 bases of the junction unmatched. There are 15 residues in the CDR3. The CDR3 DNA reads as TGCGCCAGATTAGGCGGGGGGGCGAACACCGGGGAGCTGTTTTTT. It translates to CARLGGGANTGELFF.

The V and J genes are TRBV28 and TRBJ1-6; TRBD1 agrees at 7 bases. This CDR3 spans 13 amino acids. Germline V gives CDR1 MDHEN, CDR2 SYDVKM. V shed 7 bases, J shed 5 bases, and the junction held 2 bases outside the gene matches. The CDR3 bases are TGTGCCAGCAAGGGACAGCATAATTCACCCCTCCACTTT. The encoded protein is CASKGQHNSPLHF.

J is TRBJ1-6 and V is TRBV6-1; no clear D. Trimming left V 1 base short and J 10 bases short, with 5 bases between. This CDR3 region has 12 residues. Germline V gene sequence: CDR1 MNHNS, CDR2 SASEGT. CDR3 nucleotide sequence: TGTGCCAGCAGTGAAGTGCGATCACCCCTCCACTTT. Translating it yields CASSEVRSPLHF.

The V and J genes are TRBV19 and TRBJ2-5; 7 bases agree with TRBD1. The CDR3 length is 14 residues. Germline assignment: CDR1 LNHDA and CDR2 SQIVND (reference sequence). V dropped 5 bases and J dropped 1; count of bases not matched to a gene: 4. This CDR3 reads CASSEQGPQETQYF. The CDR3 coding sequence is TGTGCCAGTAGTGAACAGGGGCCCCAAGAGACCCAGTACTTC.